Presented here are 24 T cell receptor beta chains from one specimen sequenced in a study of cytomegalovirus exposure and HLA in healthy donors. PCR involved 60 Vbeta and 13 Jbeta primers. TCRdb's table, derived via immunoSEQ multiplex PCR, lists solely in-frame clones and lacks some. Counted here are about 200,000 clones, approximately 70% occurring once; the ten biggest clones make up 2.6%. Input material: PBMCs. The receptors here all came from a man aged 35-49 years in good health and CMV-seropositive.

The V gene is TRBV9, the J gene TRBJ2-5, with 10 bases aligning to TRBD2. The junction had 4 bases not matched to a gene; V was cut back by 0 bases and J by 2 bases. The CDR3 length is 16 residues. Germline CDR1 is SGDLS and CDR2 is YYNGEE. CDR3 in amino acids: CASSVAQAGGQETQYF. The CDR3 nucleotides are TGTGCCAGCAGCGTAGCTCAAGCGGGGGGGCAAGAGACCCAGTACTTC.

The chain's CDR3 is CASSPYSGGSNEQFF. The CDR3 DNA is TGTGCCAGCAGCCCCTATAGCGGGGGGTCCAATGAGCAGTTCTTC. V usage is TRBV11-1 and J usage is TRBJ2-1, with 10 bases identical to TRBD2. V lost 5 bases to trimming and J lost 6 bases; unmatched junction nucleotides: 7. The CDR3 runs 15 residues. Germline V lookup: CDR1 SGHAT, CDR2 FQDESV (reference sequence).

The V gene is TRBV27, the J gene TRBJ1-1; TRBD1 matches 9 bases. Germline CDR1 MNHEY, CDR2 SMNVEV (reference sequence). CDR3 length: 14 residues. V dropped 6 bases and J dropped 6; count of bases not matched to a gene: 8. As DNA, the CDR3 is TGTGCCAGCAGCGTTACAGGGGGCTGGCCTGAAGCTTTCTTT. Its protein is CASSVTGGWPEAFF.

The rearrangement uses TRBV5-6 and TRBJ2-3; D remains unclear. The CDR3 totals 15 residues. Germline V gene lookup returns CDR1 SGHDT and CDR2 YYEEEE. V dropped 0 bases and J dropped 4 bases, with 12 bases sitting between them. The CDR3 reads CASSLAGTRADTQYF. CDR3 coding DNA: TGTGCCAGCAGCTTGGCCGGTACGCGAGCAGATACGCAGTATTTT. Drawing the rest from reference TRBV5-6 and TRBJ2-3, the complete variable domain is DAGVTQSPTHLIKTRGQQVTLRCSPKSGHDTVSWYQQALGQGPQFIFQYYEEEERQRGNFPDRFSGHQFPNYSSELNVNALLLGDSALYLCASSLAGTRADTQYFGPGTRLTVL.

The chain employs TRBV28 and TRBJ1-5, with 12 positions matching TRBD1. Trimming at V came to 6 bases and at J to 6 bases, leaving 3 bases not matched to a gene. This CDR3 has 14 residues. From germline, CDR1 is MDHEN and CDR2 SYDVKM. In DNA form, the CDR3 reads TGTGCCAGCAGGGGACAGGGGGCTAGTCAGCCCCAGCATTTT. Translation gives CASRGQGASQPQHF.

The rearrangement joins TRBV6-1 to TRBJ1-1; D remains unclear. The CDR3 is 11 amino acids. V gave up 10 bases and J gave up 1 base, with 7 bases separating them. From germline, CDR1 is MNHNS and CDR2 SASEGT. CDR3 sequence (DNA): TGTGCCACCCAAGCGAACACTGAAGCTTTCTTT. This codes for CATQANTEAFF.

V gene TRBV9 combines with J gene TRBJ1-2; 9 bases line up with TRBD1. CDR1 SGDLS and CDR2 YYNGEE come from the germline V gene. V shed 3 bases, J shed 5 bases, and the junction held 14 bases outside the gene matches. The CDR3 spans 17 residues. CDR3 loop: CASSAAPTGGNVYGYTF. For the CDR3, the DNA is TGTGCCAGCAGCGCCGCACCGACAGGGGGTAACGTTTATGGCTACACCTTC. The full variable domain, its missing parts supplied by reference TRBV9 and TRBJ1-2, is DSGVTQTPKHLITATGQRVTLRCSPRSGDLSVYWYQQSLDQGLQFLIQYYNGEERAKGNILERFSAQQFPDLHSELNLSSLELGDSALYFCASSAAPTGGNVYGYTFGSGTRLTVV.

The chain joins TRBV9 to TRBJ1-2; 9 positions match TRBD1. Trimming removed 2 bases from V and 0 bases from J; junction bases left unmatched: 8. Germline V gives CDR1 SGDLS, CDR2 YYNGEE. This CDR3 region has 17 residues. As DNA, the CDR3 is TGTGCCAGCAGCGTGGGGACAGGGTCCGAAGCTAACTATGGCTACACCTTC. This gives the protein CASSVGTGSEANYGYTF.

The gene calls are TRBV4-1 and TRBJ2-5, with TRBD1 as a possible D gene (6 bases). Matching the DNA end better, TRBJ2-7 makes the J call doubtful. CDR1 and CDR2 from the germline V gene are MGHRA and YSYEKL. The CDR3 runs to 15 residues. The CDR3 DNA sequence: TGCGCCAGCAGCCAACGTACAGGGCCCGCCTACGAGCAGTACTTC. It codes for CASSQRTGPAYEQYF.

The chain joins TRBV6-1 to TRBJ2-3; a weak D match, TRBD1 (6 bases). Between the trimmed V and J ends, which lost 6 bases and 8 bases, there was a span of 15 bases. The CDR3 spans 13 residues. Germline lookup yields CDR1 MNHNS and CDR2 SASEGT. In nucleotides, the CDR3 is TGTGCCAGCAGCACAGGGTCGGCAGGTACGCAGTATTTT. The encoded protein is CASSTGSAGTQYF.

J is TRBJ2-2 and V is TRBV4-1; perhaps TRBD1 as D (6 bases). Germline CDR1 and CDR2: MGHRA and YSYEKL. The V gene lost 0 bases and the J gene lost 4 bases, with 9 bases spanning the gap. This CDR3 contains 15 residues. Here the CDR3 DNA reads TGCGCCAGCAGCCAAGAATCAGGGGTCACCGGGGAGCTGTTTTTT. Translating gives CASSQESGVTGELFF.

V and J are TRBV6-6 and TRBJ1-2, with TRBD1 identical over 8 bases. The germline gives CDR1 MNHNY, CDR2 SVGAGI (reference sequence). After removal of 7 bases from V and 8 bases from J, the junction contained 15 bases not matched to a gene. The CDR3 loop spans 15 amino acids. CDR3 region: CASTDNGQGPRGYTF. As DNA, the CDR3 is TGTGCCAGCACCGATAACGGACAGGGCCCTCGCGGCTACACCTTC.

This clone has a handful of counts. The chain couples TRBV4-2 to TRBJ1-1, with a tentative D call TRBD1 (6 bases). CDR1 LGHNA and CDR2 YNFKEQ come from the germline V gene. The V gene lost 1 base and the J gene lost 5 bases, with 11 bases spanning the gap. The CDR3 has 14 amino acids. The CDR3 DNA sequence: TGTGCCAGCAGCCAAGCCGAGGGGGGGACTGAAGCTTTCTTT. It specifies CASSQAEGGTEAFF.

This chain links TRBV6-1 with TRBJ1-1, with D unclear. Germline values: CDR1 MNHNS, CDR2 SASEGT. Trimming took 5 bases from V and 3 from J, leaving 10 bases between them. CDR3 length: 13 residues. CDR3 sequence: CASSITVDTEAFF. In DNA form, the CDR3 reads TGTGCCAGCAGTATTACAGTCGACACTGAAGCTTTCTTT.

The chain is built from TRBV5-6 and TRBJ2-7; TRBD1 matches 12 bases. Germline V gene lookup returns CDR1 SGHDT and CDR2 YYEEEE. V was clipped by 4 bases and J by 5 bases; unmatched bases: 7. The CDR3 is made up of 15 amino acids. For the CDR3, the DNA is TGTGCCAGCAGCCGGGAGGGGACAGGGGGCCACGAGCAGTACTTC. It codes for CASSREGTGGHEQYF.

The V gene is TRBV25-1, the J gene TRBJ1-2; D ambiguous. The CDR3 consists of 14 residues. V gave up 4 bases and J gave up 5 bases, with 14 bases separating them. From germline, CDR1 is MGHDK and CDR2 SYGVNS. In DNA form, the CDR3 reads TGTGCCAGCAGTGGCGCCGTCTCCCTATATGGCTACACCTTC. Protein: CASSGAVSLYGYTF.

This clone appeared a few times. The genes are TRBV7-9 and TRBJ2-1; 11 bases agree with TRBD1. Germline loops: CDR1 SEHNR, CDR2 FQNEAQ (reference sequence). J was trimmed by 9 bases and V by 4 bases; bases with no gene match: 2. The CDR3 sequence is 13 residues long. The CDR3 DNA is TGTGCCAGCAGCTCGGGGACAGGGGGTGAGCAGTTCTTC. This encodes CASSSGTGGEQFF.

The chain employs TRBV7-7 and TRBJ2-3; D call uncertain. Trimming pared 5 bases from V and 0 bases from J, leaving 6 bases between. Germline loops: CDR1 SSHAT, CDR2 FNYEAQ (reference sequence). CDR3 length: 13 amino acids. The DNA for the CDR3 is TGTGCCAGCAGCACCCAGAGCACAGATACGCAGTATTTT. This sequence encodes CASSTQSTDTQYF.

The V and J genes are TRBV19 and TRBJ1-1; TRBD1 aligns across 9 bases. After removal of 4 bases from V and 4 bases from J, the junction contained 4 bases not matched to a gene. Germline V gives CDR1 LNHDA, CDR2 SQIVND (reference sequence). The CDR3 length is 14 residues. The CDR3 here is CASSTKTGGTEAFF. In DNA, the CDR3 is TGTGCCAGTAGTACGAAGACAGGGGGCACTGAAGCTTTCTTT.

The chain carries TRBV7-9 and TRBJ1-1; unclear D gene. Germline V gene sequence: CDR1 SEHNR, CDR2 FQNEAQ (reference sequence). The CDR3 runs to 12 residues. The V end was cut by 2 bases, the J end by 11 bases, with 12 bases between. The CDR3 is CASSLYTVSAFF. The CDR3 nucleotides read TGTGCCAGCAGCTTATATACAGTGTCGGCTTTCTTT.

This chain connects TRBV4-1 to TRBJ2-5; 9 bases map to TRBD1. With the DNA end fitting TRBJ2-7 better, the J assignment may be wrong. CDR3 length equals 19 residues. Germline V gene lookup returns CDR1 MGHRA and CDR2 YSYEKL. The CDR3 sequence is CASSQQDGSGGTGSYEQYF. The DNA of the CDR3 is TGCGCCAGCAGCCAGCAAGATGGGTCCGGGGGGACAGGGTCCTACGAGCAGTACTTC.

CDR3 DNA sequence: TGTGCCAGCAGTGAAGGTGGGACACGTTATGGCTACACCTTC. It codes for CASSEGGTRYGYTF. This rearrangement joins TRBV6-1 to TRBJ1-2; the D gene is possibly TRBD1 (6 bases). The V and J ends lost 1 base and 5 bases respectively, with 11 bases between them. The CDR3 consists of 14 residues. Germline V gene sequence: CDR1 MNHNS, CDR2 SASEGT.

The V and J genes are TRBV5-1 and TRBJ2-7; TRBD1 matches 10 bases. The V gene end was trimmed by 7 bases and the J gene end by 3 bases; junction bases not matched to a gene: 7. CDR3 length equals 14 residues. Germline V gene data show CDR1 as SGHRS and CDR2 as YFSETQ. In DNA form, the CDR3 reads TGCGCCAGCTCGCGGACAGGGGGTGACTACGAGCAGTACTTC. Amino acid sequence: CASSRTGGDYEQYF.

CDR3 sequence reads: CASSISATYEQYF. In DNA form, the CDR3 reads TGTGCCAGTAGTATATCTGCTACCTACGAGCAGTACTTC. The rearrangement joins TRBV19 to TRBJ2-7, with no clear D. V was pared by 2 bases and J by 2 bases, with 7 bases between. Germline CDR1 and CDR2: LNHDA and SQIVND (reference sequence). There are 13 residues in the CDR3.